One and the same sample provided the 5 T cell receptor beta chains below, sequenced in a study of OX40 agonist ivuxolimab in advanced cancers. Assay: immunoSEQ multiplex PCR; the TCRdb copy retains only in-frame clones and omits some. The sample contains about 72,000 clones, roughly nine tenths of which appear only once. The material sequenced was CD4+ or CD8+ T cells sorted from blood, taken in a trial of the OX40 agonist ivuxolimab. The receptors were sampled from an adult with an advanced solid tumor such as melanoma, head and neck, liver or kidney cancer.

The rearrangement links TRBV2 to TRBJ2-2, with 8 bases aligning to TRBD2. The germline V gene has CDR1 SNHLY and CDR2 FYNNEI. J was trimmed by 4 bases and V by 5 bases; bases with no gene match: 3. The CDR3 is made up of 14 amino acids. The CDR3 DNA follows: TGTGCCAGCAGTCCCGGGGGGGCCACCGGGGAGCTGTTTTTT. Translation gives CASSPGGATGELFF.

The rearrangement uses TRBV28 and TRBJ1-5; unclear D gene. CDR3 length equals 15 residues. Germline CDR1 MDHEN, CDR2 SYDVKM. Trimming left V 6 bases short and J 5 bases short, with 17 bases between. This chain's CDR3 is CASSSNQEIHQPQHF. The CDR3 nucleotides read TGTGCCAGCAGCTCTAACCAGGAGATCCATCAGCCCCAGCATTTT. Combining the CDR3 with reference TRBV28 and TRBJ1-5 gives the whole variable domain DVKVTQSSRYLVKRTGEKVFLECVQDMDHENMFWYRQDPGLGLRLIYFSYDVKMKEKGDIPEGYSVSREKKERFSLILESASTNQTSMYLCASSSNQEIHQPQHFGDGTRLSIL.

V is TRBV27 and J is TRBJ1-5, with TRBD1 matching 7 bases. This CDR3 is built from 15 residues. Germline V gene sequence: CDR1 MNHEY, CDR2 SMNVEV (reference sequence). Trimming cost V 1 base and J 6 bases; bases outside gene matches: 6. In DNA form, the CDR3 reads TGTGCCAGCAGTTTATTCGACAGGGCAAGTCAGCCCCAGCATTTT. The encoded protein is CASSLFDRASQPQHF.

The chain is built from TRBV7-3 and TRBJ2-5; D unclear. From germline, CDR1 is SGHTA and CDR2 FQGTGA. Trimming removed 4 bases at V and 5 bases at J, with 11 bases between. CDR3 size: 13 residues. The CDR3 nucleotides read TGTGCCAGCAGCTCAAGACTGGGGGAGACCCAGTACTTC. Translated, it gives CASSSRLGETQYF.

CDR3 nucleotide sequence: TGTGCCACCAGCAGAGGGGTAGGCGGAGCCAAAAACATTCAGTACTTC. This codes for CATSRGVGGAKNIQYF. The chain employs TRBV15 and TRBJ2-4; unclear D gene. The CDR3 loop spans 16 amino acids. V was trimmed by 1 base and J by 0 bases, leaving 10 bases between them. Germline CDR1 and CDR2: LNHNV and YYDKDF (reference sequence).